The table lists the clone carrying this T cell receptor (beta chain) with a few counts. Antigen: not known. These data are taken from a study of response to subunit inactivated influenza vaccine. TCRdb re-analysed the RT-PCR reads in MiXCR, keeping a single row per CDR3 protein. The table has 500,000 to 600,000 distinct CDR3 sequences, over 10% seen once. Overall study findings and caveats: T cells newly recruited by each seasonal influenza vaccination are few, the authors suggested.

Looked up from germline, CDR1 is MDHEN and CDR2 is SYDVKM. The CDR3 runs 17 residues. V shed 1 base, J shed 4 bases, and the junction held 9 bases outside the gene matches. Specimen: PBMCs from blood, collected roughly 47 days after vaccination. This TCR was recovered from a man aged 45-65 years who received an inactivated influenza vaccine. The V gene is TRBV28, the J gene TRBJ2-3, with 9 bases identical to TRBD1. The CDR3 coding sequence is TGTGCCAGCAGTTTATTGGGACAGGGAGTCTGGGCAGATACGCAGTATTTT. Amino acids: CASSLLGQGVWADTQYF.